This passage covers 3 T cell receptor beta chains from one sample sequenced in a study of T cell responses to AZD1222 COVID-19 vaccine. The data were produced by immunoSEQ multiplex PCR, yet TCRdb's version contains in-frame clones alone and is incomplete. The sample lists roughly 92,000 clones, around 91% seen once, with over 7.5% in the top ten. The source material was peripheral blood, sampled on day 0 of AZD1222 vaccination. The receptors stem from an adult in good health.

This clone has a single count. The CDR3 DNA sequence: TGTGCCAGCAAGAGGATGTCCGGGGAGCTGTTTTTT. This codes for CASKRMSGELFF. The chain combines TRBV9 with TRBJ2-2, with unresolved D. The V and J ends lost 6 bases and 6 bases respectively, with 9 bases between them. The V gene's germline CDR1 is SGDLS and CDR2 YYNGEE. The CDR3 is made up of 12 amino acids.

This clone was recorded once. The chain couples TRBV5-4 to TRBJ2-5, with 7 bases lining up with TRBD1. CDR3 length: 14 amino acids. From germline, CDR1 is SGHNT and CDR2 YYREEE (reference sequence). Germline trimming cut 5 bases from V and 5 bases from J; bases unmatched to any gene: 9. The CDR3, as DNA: TGTGCCAGCAGATCCGGGACAGCTGAGGAGACCCAGTACTTC. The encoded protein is CASRSGTAEETQYF.

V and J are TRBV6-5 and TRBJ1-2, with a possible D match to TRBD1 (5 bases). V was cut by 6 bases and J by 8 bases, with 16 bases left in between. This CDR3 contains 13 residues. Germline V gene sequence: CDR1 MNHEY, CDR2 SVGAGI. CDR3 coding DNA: TGTGCCAGCAGGACAGAAACATTGAGAGGCTACACCTTC. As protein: CASRTETLRGYTF.